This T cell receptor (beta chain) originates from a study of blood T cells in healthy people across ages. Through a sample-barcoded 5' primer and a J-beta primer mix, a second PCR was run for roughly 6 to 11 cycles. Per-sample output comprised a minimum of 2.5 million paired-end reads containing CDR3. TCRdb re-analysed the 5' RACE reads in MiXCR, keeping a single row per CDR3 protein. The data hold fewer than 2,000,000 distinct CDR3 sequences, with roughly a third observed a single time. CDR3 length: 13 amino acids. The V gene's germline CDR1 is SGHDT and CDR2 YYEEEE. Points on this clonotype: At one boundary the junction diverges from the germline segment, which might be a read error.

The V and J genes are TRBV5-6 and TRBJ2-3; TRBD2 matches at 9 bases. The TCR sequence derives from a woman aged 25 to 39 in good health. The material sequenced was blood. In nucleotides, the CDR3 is TGTGCCTGCAGCGGGGGGCTGGGAGATACGCAGTATTTT. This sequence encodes CACSGGLGDTQYF.